Sequencing of this T cell receptor (beta chain) was carried out in a study of CD8 T cells in Susac syndrome (dated by TCRdb to about 2019). A note on the overall study: Of the Susac syndrome patients who were sequenced, over five had clinically active disease and about eight were in clinical remission. Susac syndrome patients were therapy-naive, on corticosteroids (some also receiving IVIg), or on IVIg alone at blood withdrawal. Repertoire sequencing was used to test whether CD8+ T cell activation and differentiation in Susac syndrome was antigen driven.

Peripheral blood CD8+ and CD4+ T cells from healthy donors, Susac syndrome patients and multiple sclerosis patients were profiled using high-throughput TCR beta sequencing. Susac syndrome patients met recently defined diagnostic criteria for definite or probable disease. CD8+ TEMRA cells were enriched by FACS, while bulk CD8+ and CD4+ T cells were purified by magnetic negative isolation. Blood was collected in EDTA tubes and processed within 24 hours, with PBMCs isolated through density gradient centrifugation. PBMCs intended for TCR sequencing were cryopreserved in liquid nitrogen and were subsequently thawed in a 37 degrees C water bath. Purity of sorted or isolated CD4+, CD8+ and CD8+ TEMRA cells was at least 90%. Results and caveats for the whole study, not just this receptor: No clonal expansion was detected in the CD4+ T cell repertoire of Susac syndrome patients. The study acknowledged that relatively few individuals were included in the TCR sequencing and HLA analysis.

The sample holds one count of this clonotype. There is no known antigen for this receptor. Base qualities are not provided; no much larger clone lies one nucleotide away. One read alone makes for weak evidence. RNA was extracted using the RNeasy kit, and roughly 0.45 to 1 ug of the RNA was reverse transcribed with random hexamers. TCR beta CDR3 regions were amplified with the immunoSEQ multiplex PCR assay covering 54 Vbeta and 13 Jbeta segments. To correct PCR amplification bias, a synthetic template baseline was used for both primer optimization and computational correction. For the original study's pipeline: Reads were annotated to V, D and J genes according to IMGT and were analyzed with immunoSEQ Analyzer, with only productive sequences retained. Clonality was computed as one minus Shannon entropy normalized by log2 of the number of productive unique sequences. Public and private clones were assessed among the 100 most prevalent clones of each patient and control. Clones were defined as Susac-specific when absent from the healthy and MS cohorts, from over 950 published viral clones and from other ImmuneACCESS disease sequences. The raw public reads went through TCRdb reprocessing: fastp at Q25, MiXCR clone calling, in-frame beta chains kept. Rows with a matching CDR3 protein are joined into one entry that keeps the most common DNA and genes. The V and J calls and clone size come from TCRdb's table, not from the authors' own analysis. Across this sample there are 210,000 or so distinct CDR3 sequences, with about 94% seen only once. The leading ten clones occupy approximately 0.15% of the sample.

The sequenced material came from CD4+ T cells from PBMCs. This receptor was identified in a human donor with Susac syndrome.

The DNA is TGTGCCAGCAGTTACTCGGGCAGCTACAATGAGCAGTTCTTC. Translated, this gives CASSYSGSYNEQFF. Recombination connected TRBV6-6 to TRBJ2-1; the D gene remains uncertain. For CDR1 and CDR2, the germline V gene (reference sequence) lists MNHNY and SVGAGI. V and J lose 0 bases and 3 bases, and a span of 6 bases separates them. The cysteine opens and the phenylalanine closes a CDR3 of 14 amino acids. Only the CDR3 DNA is retained, 42 bases long and in frame from the first base.